The clone carrying this T cell receptor beta chain was detected ten times or more. Patients were excluded for uncontrolled infection, other autoimmune disease, pregnancy or lactation. This sample is part of a study of T cells in Graves' hyperthyroidism and ophthalmopathy. RNA transcripts were the template for amplifying TCR beta CDR3 regions. RT-PCR in the first round (using the HTBI primer set) targeted the TCR CDR3. TCRdb reprocessed the multiplex PCR reads via MiXCR and lists one record per CDR3 protein. This sample has roughly 500,000 distinct CDR3 sequences, with 15% to 20% found just once. Germline loops: CDR1 MDHEN, CDR2 SYDVKM. The CDR3 is 17 residues long. V was pared by 4 bases and J by 0 bases, with 9 bases of the junction left unmatched.

Sequencing was performed on blood. The clonotype originates from a woman aged 25 to 45 with Graves' ophthalmopathy. The chain carries TRBV28 and TRBJ2-7; 10 bases match TRBD1. The CDR3 spells CASSSNYRDRGSYEQYF. The CDR3 coding sequence is TGTGCCAGCAGTTCCAACTACCGGGACAGGGGCTCCTACGAGCAGTACTTC.